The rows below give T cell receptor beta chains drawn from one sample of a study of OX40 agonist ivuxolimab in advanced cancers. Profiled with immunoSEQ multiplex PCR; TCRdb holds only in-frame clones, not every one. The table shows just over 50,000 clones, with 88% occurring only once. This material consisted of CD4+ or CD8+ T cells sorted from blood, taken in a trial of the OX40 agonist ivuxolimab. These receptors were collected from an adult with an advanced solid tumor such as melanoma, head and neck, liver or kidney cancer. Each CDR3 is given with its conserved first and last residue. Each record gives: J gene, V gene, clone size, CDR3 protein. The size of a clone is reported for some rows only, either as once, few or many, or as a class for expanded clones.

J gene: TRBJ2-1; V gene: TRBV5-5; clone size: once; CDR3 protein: CASSLRTGGLEKQFF
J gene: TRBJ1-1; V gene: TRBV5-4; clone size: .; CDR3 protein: CASRSGQGAFTRAFF
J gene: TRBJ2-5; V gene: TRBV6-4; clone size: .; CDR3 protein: CASSSGVGETQYF
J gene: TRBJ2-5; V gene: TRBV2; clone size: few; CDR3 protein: CASVYLSETQYF
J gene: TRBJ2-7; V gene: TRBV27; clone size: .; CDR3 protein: CASSLLGDEQYF
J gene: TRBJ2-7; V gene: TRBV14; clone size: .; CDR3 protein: CASSQVREQYF
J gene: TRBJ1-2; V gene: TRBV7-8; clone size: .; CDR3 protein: CASSQRQGNYGYTF
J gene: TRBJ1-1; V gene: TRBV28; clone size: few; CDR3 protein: CASRVNTEAFF
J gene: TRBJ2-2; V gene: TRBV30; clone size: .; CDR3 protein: CAWSPPLITGELFF
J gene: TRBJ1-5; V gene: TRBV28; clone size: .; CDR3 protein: CASSPSGQGNQPQHF
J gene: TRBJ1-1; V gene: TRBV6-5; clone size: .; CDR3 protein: CASSWYQTQGGSEAFF
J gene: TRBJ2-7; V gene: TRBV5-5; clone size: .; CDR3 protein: CASSFDINLYEQYF
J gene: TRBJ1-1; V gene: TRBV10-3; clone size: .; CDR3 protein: CAISDRGDTEAFF
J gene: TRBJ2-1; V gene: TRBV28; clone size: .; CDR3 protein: CASSLRSGGYNEQFF
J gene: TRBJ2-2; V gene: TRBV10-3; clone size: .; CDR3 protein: CAISDWGRNTGELFF